The rows below give T cell receptor beta chains drawn from one sample of a study of OX40 agonist ivuxolimab in advanced cancers. Only in-frame clones appear in the TCRdb table, and some are missing; sequencing was by immunoSEQ multiplex PCR. Of almost 80,000 clones in the sample, 84% were seen once. Here the sequenced sample was CD4+ or CD8+ T cells sorted from blood, taken in a trial of the OX40 agonist ivuxolimab. The receptors were sampled from an adult with an advanced solid tumor such as melanoma, head and neck, liver or kidney cancer. The CDR3 runs from the conserved cysteine through the conserved F or W. A D gene is named only where the DNA matches it firmly. A row's size may be missing; if present it is once, few, many or a size class.

j_call d_call v_call clone_size cdr3_aa cdr3_nt
TRBJ2-1 NA TRBV5-1 few CASSFNGDAYNEQFF TGCGCCAGCAGCTTTAACGGGGACGCCTACAATGAGCAGTTCTTC
TRBJ2-7 NA TRBV5-1 NA CASSLQGQGGYEQYF TGCGCCAGCAGCCTACAAGGACAGGGAGGGTACGAGCAGTACTTC
TRBJ1-6 NA TRBV7-9 once CASSFQGAYNSPLHF TGTGCCAGCAGCTTTCAAGGGGCCTATAATTCACCCCTCCACTTT
TRBJ1-2 TRBD1 TRBV18 NA CASSPSGTGTGYTF TGTGCCAGCTCACCCTCCGGGACAGGGACGGGCTACACCTTC
TRBJ2-3 NA TRBV2 NA CASRTREAGTDTQYF TGTGCCAGCAGGACCAGGGAGGCGGGCACAGATACGCAGTATTTT
TRBJ2-7 NA TRBV30 few CTWSVTGTEQYF TGTACCTGGAGTGTTACAGGGACCGAGCAGTACTTC
TRBJ2-3 TRBD2 TRBV2 once CASRVRGRAEDTQYF TGTGCCAGCAGAGTACGCGGGAGGGCCGAAGATACGCAGTATTTT
TRBJ1-5 NA TRBV11-3 NA CASSLEGAGQPQHF TGTGCCAGCAGCTTAGAGGGGGCCGGCCAGCCCCAGCATTTT
TRBJ2-3 NA TRBV2 NA CASRATGYTDTQYF TGTGCCAGCAGGGCGACGGGGTACACAGATACGCAGTATTTT
TRBJ1-5 TRBD1 TRBV6-6 NA CASSSDRGSNQPQHF TGTGCCAGCAGTTCCGACAGGGGGAGCAATCAGCCCCAGCATTTT
TRBJ2-7 TRBD2 TRBV5-1 NA CASSLATVAGEFYEQYF TGCGCCAGCAGCTTGGCGACCGTAGCGGGAGAGTTCTACGAGCAGTACTTC
TRBJ2-7 NA TRBV21-1 NA CASRGDRFSYEQYF TGTGCCAGCAGGGGGGACAGGTTCTCCTACGAGCAGTACTTC
TRBJ1-4 TRBD1 TRBV6-1 NA CASNKDRINEKLFF TGTGCCAGCAATAAGGACAGGATCAATGAAAAACTGTTTTTT
TRBJ2-1 NA TRBV7-2 NA CASSLGRGPGYNEQFF TGTGCCAGCAGCTTAGGACGGGGCCCCGGTTACAATGAGCAGTTCTTC
TRBJ1-1 NA TRBV5-1 NA CASSLLPENTEAFF TGCGCCAGCAGCTTATTACCAGAAAACACTGAAGCTTTCTTT
TRBJ2-1 TRBD2 TRBV11-2 NA CASRKEGSGGYNEQFF TGTGCCAGCAGAAAAGAGGGTAGCGGGGGGTACAATGAGCAGTTCTTC
TRBJ2-1 NA TRBV28 NA CASSGPGHLFF TGTGCCAGCAGTGGTCCGGGACACCTCTTCTTC
TRBJ2-3 NA TRBV5-1 NA CASSDKTGGTDTQYF TGCGCCAGCAGCGACAAAACAGGAGGCACAGATACGCAGTATTTT
TRBJ2-7 NA TRBV30 NA CAWSVPPTVYEQYF TGTGCCTGGAGTGTACCCCCCACTGTGTACGAGCAGTACTTC
TRBJ2-7 NA TRBV2 NA CASSPGAFEYEQYF TGTGCCAGCAGCCCGGGAGCATTTGAGTACGAGCAGTACTTC
TRBJ1-6 TRBD1 TRBV6-5 few CASKEGAGSPLHF TGTGCCAGCAAGGAGGGGGCTGGGTCACCCCTCCACTTT
TRBJ2-3 TRBD2 TRBV5-1 NA CASSLGSGTRSDTQYF TGCGCCAGCAGCTTGGGTAGCGGGACAAGGTCAGATACGCAGTATTTT
TRBJ1-5 TRBD1 TRBV9 NA CASGQGAQPQHF TGTGCCAGCGGACAGGGGGCTCAGCCCCAGCATTTT
TRBJ2-2 NA TRBV5-1 once CASSFDFTGELFF TGCGCCAGCAGCTTCGACTTCACCGGGGAGCTGTTTTTT
TRBJ2-6 NA TRBV5-1 NA CASSLPTGPISGANVLTF TGCGCCAGCAGCTTACCAACAGGACCCATCTCTGGGGCCAACGTCCTGACTTTC
TRBJ2-3 TRBD2 TRBV6-6 NA CASSLQTSGAADTQYF TGTGCCAGCAGTTTACAGACTAGCGGGGCGGCAGATACGCAGTATTTT
TRBJ1-1 TRBD1 TRBV30 NA CSLLRIPGQQMNTEAFF TGTTCTCTCCTACGGATCCCGGGACAGCAAATGAACACTGAAGCTTTCTTT
TRBJ2-5 TRBD1 TRBV9 NA CASSALTGGGETQYF TGTGCCAGCAGCGCCCTGACAGGGGGAGGAGAGACCCAGTACTTC
TRBJ1-4 NA TRBV11-2 NA CASNLGATSEKLFF TGTGCCAGCAACCTCGGGGCAACCAGTGAAAAACTGTTTTTT
TRBJ2-3 TRBD1 TRBV7-9 NA CASSLEQGPDTQYF TGTGCCAGCAGCTTAGAACAGGGGCCAGATACGCAGTATTTT
TRBJ1-6 TRBD1 TRBV28 NA CASRRTGGSPLHF TGTGCCAGCAGACGGACAGGGGGTTCACCCCTCCACTTT
TRBJ2-3 NA TRBV9 NA CASSAWYLPEDTQYF TGTGCCAGCAGCGCCTGGTACCTGCCTGAGGATACGCAGTATTTT
TRBJ1-1 NA TRBV6-1 NA CASSEMGSGSEAFF TGTGCCAGCAGTGAAATGGGGTCCGGCTCTGAAGCTTTCTTT
TRBJ2-3 NA TRBV25-1 once CASPRGVVVDTQYF TGTGCCAGCCCCCGCGGGGTTGTGGTAGATACGCAGTATTTT
TRBJ1-2 NA TRBV5-1 NA CASSDMGRANYGYTF TGCGCCAGCAGCGACATGGGACGGGCGAACTATGGCTACACCTTC
TRBJ2-5 NA TRBV7-7 NA CASSPPRKETQYF TGTGCCAGCAGCCCCCCCCGGAAAGAGACCCAGTACTTC
TRBJ1-1 TRBD1 TRBV5-1 NA CASSLDRGTEAFF TGCGCCAGCAGCTTGGACAGGGGGACTGAAGCTTTCTTT
TRBJ1-3 TRBD1 TRBV30 NA CAGRTGGANTIYF TGTGCCGGACGGACAGGGGGCGCGAACACCATATATTTT
TRBJ2-3 NA TRBV7-2 NA CASSSVTGPGGNTQYF TGTGCCAGCAGCTCAGTCACCGGGCCCGGAGGGAATACGCAGTATTTT
TRBJ2-5 TRBD2 TRBV23-1 NA CASRKAGRRKETQYF TGCGCCAGCAGAAAAGCGGGACGGCGGAAAGAGACCCAGTACTTC
TRBJ2-3 TRBD1 TRBV11-2 NA CASRTGTGSTDTQYF TGTGCCAGCAGAACCGGGACAGGGAGCACAGATACGCAGTATTTT
TRBJ1-2 NA TRBV7-9 NA CASSSGVYGYTF TGTGCCAGCAGCTCAGGGGTTTATGGCTACACCTTC